This TCR beta chain was obtained from a study of T cells in Graves' hyperthyroidism and ophthalmopathy (dated by TCRdb to between 2018 and 2020). About the study as a whole: Peripheral blood was collected at initial diagnosis, before any treatment. Whether ophthalmopathy could be predicted prospectively was tested in an independent validation cohort made up of roughly 20 hyperthyroidism patients plus 17 patients who later progressed to ophthalmopathy. TCR V-J signatures able to tell the groups apart were searched for in a discovery cohort of 90 to 100 patients, of whom 40 to 45 had Graves' ophthalmopathy and some 60 had stable Graves' hyperthyroidism. The study also compared thyroid tissue and blood T-cell repertoires from a handful of Graves' hyperthyroidism patients. Following sampling, methimazole starting at 30 mg daily was given to hyperthyroidism patients, and high-dose intravenous methylprednisolone was given to ophthalmopathy patients. TCR Vbeta CDR3 sequencing of some 140 peripheral blood samples (fewer than 45 ophthalmopathy, approximately 80 hyperthyroidism and approximately 17 progressor patients) is reported in the paper. For training and testing, the 100 or so patients in the discovery cohort were randomly divided in a 7:3 ratio.

About this clonotype itself: The antigen it binds to is not known. The record has no base qualities; no much larger clone is one base away.

The TCR beta CDR3 regions were amplified from the RNA transcripts. A first-round RT-PCR of the TCR CDR3 used the HTBI primer set with the Qiagen OneStep RT-PCR kit. Libraries were constructed in a second round of multiplex PCR, after which size selection and purification were carried out. Libraries were sequenced paired-end with 100 bp reads on an Illumina HiSeq2000. The authors' analysis ran thus. Raw data were processed with SOAPnuke, discarding reads with adapters, uncalled bases, mean Phred below 15, or no exact constant-primer or identifier match. High-quality paired reads were merged using COPE v1.2.5, and each unique nucleotide sequence was defined as a clonotype. MiTCR v1.1 was used to align the clonotypes against IMGT TRBV, TRBD and TRBJ reference segments. Only V-J combinations with frequency above 0.0001, covering 98% to 99.2% of repertoires, were analysed. A TCS score was defined as the ratio of F50 (clonal expansion) to E x V (chaos), with BLOSUM62-based TCRdist applied between CDR3 peptides within each V-J. Welch's t-statistics and random forest reduced fewer than 600 V-J features to roughly 13, which were used in a naive Bayes classifier (R e1071). TCRdb handled the public reads itself, with Q25 trimming in fastp and clone calling in MiXCR, and kept productive beta chains. Each entry merges the rows of one CDR3 protein and shows their most common DNA and genes. The V and J calls reflect TCRdb's pipeline rather than the authors' work. The sample profile shows more than 500,000 distinct CDR3 sequences; about 16% of them were found once. The leading ten clones occupy 25% to 30% of the sample.

The germline ends are 16 bases apart after V is trimmed by 0 bases and J by 6 bases. The CDR1 and CDR2 encoded by the germline V gene (reference sequence) are LNHDA and SQIVND. The CDR3 numbers 16 residues from cysteine through phenylalanine. The sequence is cut down to CDR3 DNA, 48 bases in frame from base 1. Broad study findings and their caveats: In validation, progression to ophthalmopathy was predicted by the model with 70% to 71% sensitivity and about 72% specificity, a median of approximately 7.1 months before onset. Most expanded thyroid clonotypes (frequency above 0.001) were also detected in blood, a finding suggesting that blood repertoires may reflect thyroid immune responses. A model built on a 13 V-J signature distinguished ophthalmopathy from stable hyperthyroidism, reaching 85% to 90% sensitivity and around 81% specificity in cross-validation and 80%/75% in testing. Sample size was not statistically predetermined, and investigators were not blinded to group allocation.

In the ophthalmopathy patients, disease was moderately to severely active, with a Clinical Activity Score of 3 or more, a NOSPECS grade of 4 or more, and a duration of less than 3 months. Patients with uncontrolled infections, other autoimmune diseases, pregnancy or lactation were excluded. Diagnoses were established on the basis of clinical symptoms, serum thyroxine and TRAb, thyroid ultrasound, and orbital computed tomography. Ficoll-Paque density gradient centrifugation was used to isolate PBMCs from 8.5 to 10 ml of fresh peripheral blood. Trizol reagent was used to extract total RNA, and RNA quality was then checked on an Agilent 2100 Bioanalyzer.

The chain is made from TRBV19 and TRBJ2-3; the D assignment is uncertain and may be TRBD1 or TRBD2, with 5 bases supporting each. This TCR came from a woman between 25 and 40 years old with Graves' ophthalmopathy. Sequencing was carried out using blood. The nucleotide sequence is TGTGCCAGTAGTATAGATGTCTCGGGGCTAAGGGATACGCAGTATTTT. This encodes CASSIDVSGLRDTQYF.